This passage covers 10 T cell receptor beta chains from one sample sequenced in a study of Tregs in tolerant kidney transplant recipients. Recipient PBMCs carried a CFSE label and met irradiated graft donor PBMCs for over 5 days before FACS sorting. TCRdb keeps only in-frame clones here, not all; method: immunoSEQ multiplex PCR. The sample consists of about 15,000 clones, approximately 55% of them appearing once. Their target antigens are unknown. This specimen consisted of CD4+ T cells from blood cultured with allogeneic cells, obtained before the transplant. The source is a human patient who received a combined kidney and bone marrow transplant.

This chain links TRBV5-1 with TRBJ1-1; D call uncertain. The V gene lost 4 bases and the J gene lost 3 bases, with 19 bases spanning the gap. Germline CDR1 SGHRS, CDR2 YFSETQ. The CDR3 consists of 16 residues. CDR3 sequence: CASSLRRRRGHTEAFF. The CDR3 DNA reads as TGCGCCAGCAGCCTCCGTAGACGCCGAGGGCACACTGAAGCTTTCTTT.

This clone was counted between two and nine times. The V gene is TRBV5-1, the J gene TRBJ1-2; no firm D call. The length of the CDR3 is 13 residues. CDR1 is SGHRS, CDR2 YFSETQ, per germline. V gave up 4 bases and J gave up 6 bases, with 13 bases separating them. CDR3 amino acids: CASSANYEDGYTF. In nucleotides, the CDR3 is TGCGCCAGCAGCGCTAATTACGAAGATGGCTACACCTTC. Drawing the rest from reference TRBV5-1 and TRBJ1-2, the complete variable domain is KAGVTQTPRYLIKTRGQQVTLSCSPISGHRSVSWYQQTPGQGLQFLFEYFSETQRNKGNFPGRFSGRQFSNSRSEMNVSTLELGDSALYLCASSANYEDGYTFGSGTRLTVV.

The genes are TRBV6-5 and TRBJ1-1, with 10 positions matching TRBD1. This CDR3 region has 13 residues. Trimming at V came to 0 bases and at J to 10 bases, leaving 2 bases not matched to a gene. Germline V gene lookup returns CDR1 MNHEY and CDR2 SVGAGI. The CDR3 DNA reads TGTGCCAGCAGTTACTCCCGACAGGGGGCAGCTTTCTTT. Its protein is CASSYSRQGAAFF.

The chain is built from TRBV5-1 and TRBJ1-5; D unclear. Trimming removed 0 bases at V and 5 bases at J, with 6 bases between. This CDR3 contains 13 residues. The germline CDR1 and CDR2 sequences are SGHRS and YFSETQ. The CDR3 DNA sequence: TGCGCCAGCAGCTTGGGCCCGGATCAGCCCCAGCATTTT. Translated: CASSLGPDQPQHF. Complete variable domain (other parts from reference TRBV5-1 and TRBJ1-5): KAGVTQTPRYLIKTRGQQVTLSCSPISGHRSVSWYQQTPGQGLQFLFEYFSETQRNKGNFPGRFSGRQFSNSRSEMNVSTLELGDSALYLCASSLGPDQPQHFGDGTRLSIL.

The genes are TRBV5-1 and TRBJ2-5, with 8 bases identical to TRBD2. The J call is uncertain, as TRBJ2-7 better fits the DNA end. The CDR3 consists of 14 residues. Germline loops: CDR1 SGHRS, CDR2 YFSETQ. The CDR3 bases are TGCGCCAGCAGCTTCGGGGGGGGAATCTACGAGCAGTACTTC. Protein: CASSFGGGIYEQYF.

The J gene is TRBJ2-7, the V gene TRBV6-4; no reliable D call. In germline, CDR1 is MRHNA, CDR2 SNTAGT. The CDR3 has 14 amino acids. With 5 bases removed from V and 0 bases from J, the gap between germline ends came to 11 bases. Here the CDR3 DNA reads TGTGCCAGCAGTTCGACACCAATCTCCTACGAGCAGTACTTC. This gives the protein CASSSTPISYEQYF.

The gene calls are TRBV11-3 and TRBJ2-1; 7 bases are a match to TRBD2. V gave up 0 bases and J gave up 5 bases; unmatched junction bases: 13. The CDR3 loop spans 18 amino acids. Germline assignment: CDR1 SGHNT and CDR2 YENEEA. For the CDR3, the DNA is TGTGCCAGCAGCTTAGATCAAGTTAGCGGGCAAAGGAACAATGAGCAGTTCTTC. It is translated as CASSLDQVSGQRNNEQFF.

The chain is built from TRBV5-1 and TRBJ2-3, with 7 positions matching TRBD2. V shed 5 bases and J 6 bases; nucleotides not matched to a gene: 9. The V gene's germline CDR1 is SGHRS and CDR2 YFSETQ. CDR3 size: 14 residues. Here the CDR3 DNA reads TGCGCCAGCAGGCGGGAGTTTGGTGCGGATACGCAGTATTTT. Protein sequence: CASRREFGADTQYF.

The rearrangement joins TRBV7-2 to TRBJ1-5; maybe TRBD1 (5 bases). V was cut by 3 bases and J by 4 bases, with 7 bases left in between. This CDR3 has 13 residues. Germline loops: CDR1 SGHTA, CDR2 FQGNSA. The CDR3 DNA follows: TGTGCCAGCAGCTTGGACATAAATCAGCCCCAGCATTTT. It is translated as CASSLDINQPQHF.

The V call is TRBV18, the J call TRBJ2-2, with 10 nucleotides matching TRBD1. CDR1 KGHSH and CDR2 LQKENI come from the germline V gene. This CDR3 has 15 amino acids. V dropped 2 bases and J dropped 5; count of bases not matched to a gene: 2. CDR3 sequence reads: CASSPGQGETGELFF. CDR3 nucleotide sequence: TGTGCCAGCTCACCAGGACAGGGGGAAACCGGGGAGCTGTTTTTT.